This T cell receptor beta chain was sequenced for a study of T cell responses to AZD1222 COVID-19 vaccine. Broader study findings: Seropositive AZD1222 recipients at baseline numbered only five or six. Epitopes outside B.1.351 and B.1.1.7 mutated regions reportedly drew nearly half of spike TCRs. Among the donors, most were white British and more were female, and clonal diversity was possibly underestimated.

With V trimmed by 3 bases and J by 0 bases, 3 bases remained unmatched. The germline gives CDR1 KGHDR, CDR2 SFDVKD. The CDR3 runs 16 residues. With respect to this clone: Antigen: not known.

The table came from immunoSEQ multiplex PCR; TCRdb's copy has only in-frame clones and leaves some out. The data hold around 99,000 clones, with roughly nine tenths observed a single time. The material sequenced was peripheral blood, taken 28 days after the second AZD1222 dose. This sequence was found in an adult who received the AZD1222 COVID-19 vaccine. This chain uses TRBV24-1 with TRBJ2-1; 8 bases agree with TRBD1. The CDR3 loop reads CATSDTGGSSYNEQFF. The CDR3 bases are TGTGCCACCAGTGATACAGGGGGGAGCTCCTACAATGAGCAGTTCTTC.